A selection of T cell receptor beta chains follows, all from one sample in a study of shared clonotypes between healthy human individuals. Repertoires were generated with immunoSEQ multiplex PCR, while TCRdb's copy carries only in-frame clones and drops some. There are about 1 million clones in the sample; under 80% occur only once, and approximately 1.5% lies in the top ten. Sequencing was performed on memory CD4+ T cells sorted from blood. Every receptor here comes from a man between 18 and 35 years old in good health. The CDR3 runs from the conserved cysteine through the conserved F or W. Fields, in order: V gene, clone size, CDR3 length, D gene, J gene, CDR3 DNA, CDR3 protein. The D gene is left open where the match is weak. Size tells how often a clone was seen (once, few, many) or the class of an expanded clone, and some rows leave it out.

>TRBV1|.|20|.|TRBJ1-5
TGCACCAGCAGCCAAGATTGGGGGATCGACAGGGGCAGGGGCAATCAGCCCCAGCATTTT
CTSSQDWGIDRGRGNQPQHF
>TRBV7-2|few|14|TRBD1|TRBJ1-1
TGTGCCAGCAGCTTCGGACAGGGCGGGTTTGAAGCTTTCTTT
CASSFGQGGFEAFF
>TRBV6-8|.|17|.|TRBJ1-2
TGTGCCAGCAGTTACCCGCCGGGATTAGGTGTAAATTATGGCTACACCTTC
CASSYPPGLGVNYGYTF
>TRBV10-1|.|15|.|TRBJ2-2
TGCGCCAGCAGTGAGTCGAAAGGGTTCACCGGGGAGCTGTTTTTT
CASSESKGFTGELFF
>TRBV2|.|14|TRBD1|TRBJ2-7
TGTGCCAGCAGCCAGACAGGGGCCCCCTACGAGCAGTACTTC
CASSQTGAPYEQYF
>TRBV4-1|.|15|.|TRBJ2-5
TGCGCCAGCAGCCAAGATCCCCAGGGGGGAGAGACCCAGTACTTC
CASSQDPQGGETQYF
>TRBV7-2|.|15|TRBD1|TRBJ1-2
TGTGCCAGCAGCTACTCCGGGACAGACAACTATGGCTACACCTTC
CASSYSGTDNYGYTF
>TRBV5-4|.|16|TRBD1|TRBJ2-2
TGTGCCAGCAGCTATCAGGGGGCGATGGTCACCGGGGAGCTGTTTTTT
CASSYQGAMVTGELFF
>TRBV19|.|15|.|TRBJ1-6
TGTGCCAGTAGAACTGACAGCCAGTATAATTCACCCCTCCACTTT
CASRTDSQYNSPLHF
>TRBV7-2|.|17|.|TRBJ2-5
TGTGCCAGCAGTCTTGGACGGGGCGTAAGATCTCAAGAGACCCAGTACTTC
CASSLGRGVRSQETQYF
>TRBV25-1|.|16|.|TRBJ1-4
TGTGCCAGCAGTCTACATCAGGGCCAGGTTAATGAAAAACTGTTTTTT
CASSLHQGQVNEKLFF
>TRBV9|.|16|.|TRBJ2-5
TGTGCCAGCAGCGTAGCCCAGGGGGGGTACCAAGAGACCCAGTACTTC
CASSVAQGGYQETQYF
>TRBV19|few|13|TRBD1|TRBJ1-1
TGTGCCAGTACCTCAGGGGGGATCACTGAAGCTTTCTTT
CASTSGGITEAFF
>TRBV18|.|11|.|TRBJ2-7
TGTGCCAGCTCAGAAGTGGACGAGCAGTACTTC
CASSEVDEQYF
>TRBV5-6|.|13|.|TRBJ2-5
TGTGCCAGCAGAGCCGCCCGACTGGGGACCCAGTACTTC
CASRAARLGTQYF
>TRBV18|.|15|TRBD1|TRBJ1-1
TGTGCCAGCTCACCCCTGACAGGGGTGAACACTGAAGCTTTCTTT
CASSPLTGVNTEAFF
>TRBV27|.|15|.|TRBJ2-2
TGTGCCAGCAGTCCCCTCGACTGGTACGGCGGGGAGCTGTTTTTT
CASSPLDWYGGELFF
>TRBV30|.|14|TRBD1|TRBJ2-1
TGTGCCTGGACCCCGGGACAGGGCTACAATGAGCAGTTCTTC
CAWTPGQGYNEQFF
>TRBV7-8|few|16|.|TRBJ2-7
TGTGCCAGCAGCGTTAGTAGCCGGGGTACGGGCGGCGAGCAGTACTTC
CASSVSSRGTGGEQYF
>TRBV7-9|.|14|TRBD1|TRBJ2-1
TGTGCCAGCAGCCTAGACAGGGGATACAATGAGCAGTTCTTC
CASSLDRGYNEQFF
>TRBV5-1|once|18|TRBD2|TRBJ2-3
TGCGCCAGCAGCTTGGTGGGGACTAGCGGGAGTAATAAAGATACGCAGTATTTT
CASSLVGTSGSNKDTQYF
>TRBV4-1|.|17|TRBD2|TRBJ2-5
TGCGCCAGCAGCCAAGCCCCTATTGCGGGGGGGATGGAGACCCAGTACTTC
CASSQAPIAGGMETQYF
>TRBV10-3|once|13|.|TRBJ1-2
TGTGCCATCAGTGAAATCAGCAACTATGGCTACACCTTC
CAISEISNYGYTF
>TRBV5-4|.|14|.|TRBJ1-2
TGTGCCAGCAGCCCACTGCAGGGTTCCTATGGCTACACCTTC
CASSPLQGSYGYTF
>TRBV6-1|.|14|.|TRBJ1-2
TGTGCCAGCAGTGAAGGGCTCAGCCCATATGGCTACACCTTC
CASSEGLSPYGYTF
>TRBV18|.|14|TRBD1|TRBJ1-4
TGTGCCAGCTCAACACAGGGGATCTATGAAAAACTGTTTTTT
CASSTQGIYEKLFF
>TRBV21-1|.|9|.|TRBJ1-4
TGTGCTAGGGAGGAAAAACTGTTTTTT
CAREEKLFF
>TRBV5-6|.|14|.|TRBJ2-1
TGTGCCAGCAGCACCCGGACTAACTACAATGAGCAGTTCTTC
CASSTRTNYNEQFF
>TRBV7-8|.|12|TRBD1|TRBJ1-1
TGTGCCAGCAGCCTCGACAGGGGGGGAGCTTTCTTT
CASSLDRGGAFF
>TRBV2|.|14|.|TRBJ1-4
TGTGCCAGCACCAGGACGCTGTTTAATGAAAAACTGTTTTTT
CASTRTLFNEKLFF
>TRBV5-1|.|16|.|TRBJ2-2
TGCGCCAGCAGCTTAAGGAGGGGCATCGACACCGGGGAGCTGTTTTTT
CASSLRRGIDTGELFF
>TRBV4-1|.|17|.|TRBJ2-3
TGCGCCAGCAGCCAAGAATTATCCTCCCTTAGCACAGATACGCAGTATTTT
CASSQELSSLSTDTQYF
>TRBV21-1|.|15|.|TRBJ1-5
TGTGCCAGCAGCAAGGTCGTCGGTTTCAATCAGCCCCAGCATTTT
CASSKVVGFNQPQHF
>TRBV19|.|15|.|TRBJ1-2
TGTGCCAGTAGTATGGGTGACAGTTGGAACTATGGCTACACCTTC
CASSMGDSWNYGYTF
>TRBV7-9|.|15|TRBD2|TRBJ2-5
TGTGCCAGCAGCGTCCGACTAGCGGCGAAAGAGACCCAGTACTTC
CASSVRLAAKETQYF
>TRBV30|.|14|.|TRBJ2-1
TGTGCCTGGAGCTTGGGCGGGACCTACAATGAGCAGTTCTTC
CAWSLGGTYNEQFF
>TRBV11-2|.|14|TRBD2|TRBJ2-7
TGTGCCAGCAGGTCCTATGGCGGGGGGGTCGAGCAGTACTTC
CASRSYGGGVEQYF
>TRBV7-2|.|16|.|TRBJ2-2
TGTGCCAGCAGCTCTTATGGGAGGTCGAACACCGGGGAGCTGTTTTTT
CASSSYGRSNTGELFF
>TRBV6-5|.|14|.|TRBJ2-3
TGTGCCACCTCTCCCAGGGGGGGGTCAGATACGCAGTATTTT
CATSPRGGSDTQYF
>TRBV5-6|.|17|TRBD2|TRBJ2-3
TGTGCCAGCATCCGACTAGCGGGGGGGCTTTCAGGAGATACGCAGTATTTT
CASIRLAGGLSGDTQYF
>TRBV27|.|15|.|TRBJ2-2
TGTGCCAGCAGTAGCCTACAGGGTAGGACCGGGGAGCTGTTTTTT
CASSSLQGRTGELFF
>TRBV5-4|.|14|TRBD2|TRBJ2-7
TGTGCCAGCAGACCACTAGCGGGGTTAGGCGAGCAGTACTTC
CASRPLAGLGEQYF
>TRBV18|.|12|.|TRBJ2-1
TGTGCCAGCTCACCACTCGGCAATGAGCAGTTCTTC
CASSPLGNEQFF
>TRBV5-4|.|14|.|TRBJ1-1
TGTGCCAGCAGCGCCTCGGGACCCACCCTCGGAGCTTTCTTT
CASSASGPTLGAFF
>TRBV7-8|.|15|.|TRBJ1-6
TGTGCCAGCAGCTTACTGACACCTACGAATTCACCCCTCCACTTT
CASSLLTPTNSPLHF
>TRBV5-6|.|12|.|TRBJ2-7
TGTGCCAGCAGCTTGATTTCCTACGAGCAGTACTTC
CASSLISYEQYF
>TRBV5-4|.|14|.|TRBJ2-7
TGTGCCAGCAGAGTTAGCGAGACCTCCTACGAGCAGTACTTC
CASRVSETSYEQYF
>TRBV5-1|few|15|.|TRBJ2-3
TGCGCCAGCAGCTTGGGACAGGCCCGAGGAGATACGCAGTATTTT
CASSLGQARGDTQYF
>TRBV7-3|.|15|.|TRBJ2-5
TGTGCCAGCAGCCCCGGGGGGCCGGTCGGTGAGACCCAGTACTTC
CASSPGGPVGETQYF
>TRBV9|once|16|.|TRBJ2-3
TGTGCCAGCAGCGTAGAAGGGTCTGGACGGACAGATACGCAGTATTTT
CASSVEGSGRTDTQYF
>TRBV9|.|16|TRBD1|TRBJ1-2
TGTGCCAGCAGCGTAGGACAGGGGCCTTCGGGTGATGGCTACACCTTC
CASSVGQGPSGDGYTF
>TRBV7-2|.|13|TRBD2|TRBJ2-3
TGTGCCGCCGGCGGGGGGGGCACAGATACGCAGTATTTT
CAAGGGGTDTQYF
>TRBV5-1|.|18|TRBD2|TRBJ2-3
TGCGCCAGCAGCTCCGGACTAGCGGGAGGCATCGAGGCAGATACGCAGTATTTT
CASSSGLAGGIEADTQYF
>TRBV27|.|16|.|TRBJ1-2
TGTGCCAGCAGTTCCGGGTGGGGAGGAATGGACTATGGCTACACCTTC
CASSSGWGGMDYGYTF
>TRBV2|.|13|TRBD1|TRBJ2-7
TGTGCCAGTCACCGGGACAGGGGTGGCGAGCAGTACTTC
CASHRDRGGEQYF
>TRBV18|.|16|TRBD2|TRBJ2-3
TGTGCCAGCTCACCGGGACTAGCGGAGGGCACAGATACGCAGTATTTT
CASSPGLAEGTDTQYF
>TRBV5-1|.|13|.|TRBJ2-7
TGCGCCAGCAGCGTTGGACAGATGTACGAGCAGTACTTC
CASSVGQMYEQYF
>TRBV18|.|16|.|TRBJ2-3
TGTGCCAGCTCACAAAGTAGACCCAGTACGACAGATACGCAGTATTTT
CASSQSRPSTTDTQYF
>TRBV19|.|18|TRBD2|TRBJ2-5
TGTGCCAGTAGTACGGGACTAGCGGGGGGGTCCCGCCAAGAGACCCAGTACTTC
CASSTGLAGGSRQETQYF